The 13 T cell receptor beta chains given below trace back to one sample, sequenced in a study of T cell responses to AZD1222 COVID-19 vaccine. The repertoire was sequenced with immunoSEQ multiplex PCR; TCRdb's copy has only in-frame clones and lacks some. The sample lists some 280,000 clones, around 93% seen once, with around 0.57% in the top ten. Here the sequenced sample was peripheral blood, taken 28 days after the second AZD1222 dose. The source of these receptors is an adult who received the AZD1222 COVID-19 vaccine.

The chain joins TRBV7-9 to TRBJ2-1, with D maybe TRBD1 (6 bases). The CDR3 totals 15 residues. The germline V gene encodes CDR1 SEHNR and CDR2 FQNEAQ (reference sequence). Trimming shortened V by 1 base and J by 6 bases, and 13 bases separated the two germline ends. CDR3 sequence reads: CASSLGGRAPNEQFF. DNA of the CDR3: TGTGCCAGCAGCTTAGGGGGGCGGGCCCCCAATGAGCAGTTCTTC.

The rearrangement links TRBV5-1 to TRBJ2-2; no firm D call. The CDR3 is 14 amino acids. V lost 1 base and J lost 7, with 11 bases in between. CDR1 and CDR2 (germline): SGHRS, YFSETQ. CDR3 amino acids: CASSLQSRGGELFF. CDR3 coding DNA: TGCGCCAGCAGCTTGCAGTCCCGTGGCGGGGAGCTGTTTTTT.

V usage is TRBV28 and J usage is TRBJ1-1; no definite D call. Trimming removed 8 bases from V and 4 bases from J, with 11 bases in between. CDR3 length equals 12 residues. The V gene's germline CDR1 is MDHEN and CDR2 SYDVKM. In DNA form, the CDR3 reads TGTGCCAGCCTCCAAGAGGGCACTGAAGCTTTCTTT. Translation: CASLQEGTEAFF. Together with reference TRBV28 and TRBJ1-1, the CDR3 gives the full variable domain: DVKVTQSSRYLVKRTGEKVFLECVQDMDHENMFWYRQDPGLGLRLIYFSYDVKMKEKGDIPEGYSVSREKKERFSLILESASTNQTSMYLCASLQEGTEAFFGQGTRLTVV.

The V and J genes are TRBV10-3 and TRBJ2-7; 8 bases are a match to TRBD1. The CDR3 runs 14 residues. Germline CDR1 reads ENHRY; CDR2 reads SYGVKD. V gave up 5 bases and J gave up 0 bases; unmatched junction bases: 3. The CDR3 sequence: CAISPGTGSYEQYF. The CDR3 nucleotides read TGTGCCATCAGTCCCGGGACAGGCTCCTACGAGCAGTACTTC.

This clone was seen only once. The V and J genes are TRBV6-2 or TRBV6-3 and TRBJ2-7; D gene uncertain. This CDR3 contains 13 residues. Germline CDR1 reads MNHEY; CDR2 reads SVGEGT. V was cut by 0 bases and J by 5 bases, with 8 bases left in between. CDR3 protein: CASSYSAEDEQYF. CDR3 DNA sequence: TGTGCCAGCAGTTACTCGGCAGAAGACGAGCAGTACTTC.

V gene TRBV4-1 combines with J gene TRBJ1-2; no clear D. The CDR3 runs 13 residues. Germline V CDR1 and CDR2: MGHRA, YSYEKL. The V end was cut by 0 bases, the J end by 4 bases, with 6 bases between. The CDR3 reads CASSQDRLYGYTF. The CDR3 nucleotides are TGCGCCAGCAGCCAAGACCGGCTCTATGGCTACACCTTC.

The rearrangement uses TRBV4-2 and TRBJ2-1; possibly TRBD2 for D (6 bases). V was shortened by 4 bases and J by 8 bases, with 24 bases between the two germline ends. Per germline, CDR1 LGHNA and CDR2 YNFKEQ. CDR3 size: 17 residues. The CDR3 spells CASSRDSSGGTRDEQFF. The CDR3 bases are TGTGCCAGCAGCCGCGACAGTAGCGGTGGGACCAGAGATGAGCAGTTCTTC.

The CDR3 nucleotides read TGTGCCAGCAGCCGTACAGGTGCCTTAAATGAAAAACTGTTTTTT. Protein: CASSRTGALNEKLFF. V usage is TRBV5-6 and J usage is TRBJ1-4; a possible D gene is TRBD1 (5 bases). V was clipped by 4 bases and J by 5 bases, with 15 bases between them. Germline V CDR1 and CDR2: SGHDT, YYEEEE. The CDR3 totals 15 residues. Full variable domain (missing parts from reference TRBV5-6 and TRBJ1-4): DAGVTQSPTHLIKTRGQQVTLRCSPKSGHDTVSWYQQALGQGPQFIFQYYEEEERQRGNFPDRFSGHQFPNYSSELNVNALLLGDSALYLCASSRTGALNEKLFFGSGTQLSVL.

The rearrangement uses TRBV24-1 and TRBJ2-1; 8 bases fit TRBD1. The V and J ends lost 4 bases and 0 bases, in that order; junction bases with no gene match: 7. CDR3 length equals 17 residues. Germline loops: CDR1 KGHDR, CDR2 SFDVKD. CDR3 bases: TGTGCCACCAGTGACCCTTCAGGGGGCAGCTCCTACAATGAGCAGTTCTTC. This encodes CATSDPSGGSSYNEQFF.

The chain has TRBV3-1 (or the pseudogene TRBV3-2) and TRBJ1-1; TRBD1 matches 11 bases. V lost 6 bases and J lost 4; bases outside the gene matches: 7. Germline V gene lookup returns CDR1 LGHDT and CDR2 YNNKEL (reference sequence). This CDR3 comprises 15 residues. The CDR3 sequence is CASRGGGQGGTEAFF. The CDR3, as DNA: TGTGCCAGCAGAGGAGGGGGACAGGGGGGCACTGAAGCTTTCTTT.

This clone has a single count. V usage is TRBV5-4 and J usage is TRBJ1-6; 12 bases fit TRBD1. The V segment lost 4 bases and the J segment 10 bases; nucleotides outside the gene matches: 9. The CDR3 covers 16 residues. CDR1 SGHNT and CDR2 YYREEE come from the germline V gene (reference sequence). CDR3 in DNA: TGTGCCAGCAGCATAGGGACAGGGGGCGCCGGGTCACCCCTCCACTTT. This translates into CASSIGTGGAGSPLHF. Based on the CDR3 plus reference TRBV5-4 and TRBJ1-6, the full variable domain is ETGVTQSPTHLIKTRGQQVTLRCSSQSGHNTVSWYQQALGQGPQFIFQYYREEENGRGNFPPRFSGLQFPNYSSELNVNALELDDSALYLCASSIGTGGAGSPLHFGNGTRLTVT.

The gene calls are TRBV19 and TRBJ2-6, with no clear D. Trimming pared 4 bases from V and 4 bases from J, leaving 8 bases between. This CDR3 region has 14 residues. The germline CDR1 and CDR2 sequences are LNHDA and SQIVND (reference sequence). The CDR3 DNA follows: TGTGCCAGTAGTAGCGTGGCAGGGGCCAACGTCCTGACTTTC. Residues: CASSSVAGANVLTF.

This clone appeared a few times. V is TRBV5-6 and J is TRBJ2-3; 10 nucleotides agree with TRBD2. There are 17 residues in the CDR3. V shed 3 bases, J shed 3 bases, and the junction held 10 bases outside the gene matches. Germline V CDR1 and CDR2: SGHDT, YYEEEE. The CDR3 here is CASSSYQAGGLTDTQYF. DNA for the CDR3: TGTGCCAGCAGCTCATATCAAGCGGGAGGGTTGACAGATACGCAGTATTTT.